These 29 T cell receptor beta chains originate from one sample sequenced in a study of radiotherapy plus CTLA-4 blockade in lung cancer. The table came from immunoSEQ multiplex PCR; TCRdb's copy has only in-frame clones and leaves some out. Of tens of thousands of clones in the sample, around 90% were seen once. The sample was peripheral blood, taken from a patient treated with radiotherapy plus ipilimumab. The receptors stem from a human donor with non-small cell lung cancer that progressed on radiotherapy plus ipilimumab.

V and J are TRBV4-2 and TRBJ2-7; TRBD1 or TRBD2 may be the D gene (6 bases each). The CDR3 has 18 amino acids. Germline V gene sequence: CDR1 LGHNA, CDR2 YNFKEQ. Trimming removed 1 base from V and 0 bases from J, with 19 bases in between. The CDR3 is CASSQVMGGGGNSYEQYF. The CDR3 bases are TGTGCCAGCAGCCAAGTCATGGGGGGCGGCGGTAACTCCTACGAGCAGTACTTC.

V usage is TRBV7-9 and J usage is TRBJ1-2, with D perhaps TRBD1 (6 bases). The germline CDR1 and CDR2 sequences are SEHNR and FQNEAQ (reference sequence). V was trimmed by 5 bases and J by 2 bases, leaving 18 bases between them. The CDR3 runs to 16 residues. This CDR3 is CASSKKRQGPNYGYTF. In DNA form, the CDR3 reads TGTGCCAGCAGCAAAAAACGTCAGGGGCCGAACTATGGCTACACCTTC.

This clone appeared once. The chain combines TRBV30 with TRBJ1-4; D is perhaps TRBD1 (6 bases). Deletions cut 0 bases from V and 7 bases from J, with 15 bases between. This CDR3 spans 15 amino acids. The germline V gene has CDR1 GTSNPN and CDR2 SVGIG (reference sequence). The CDR3 protein is CAWSVLGLGGEKLFF. The DNA of the CDR3 is TGTGCCTGGAGTGTACTAGGCCTAGGGGGTGAAAAACTGTTTTTT. The full variable domain, its missing parts supplied by reference TRBV30 and TRBJ1-4, is SQTIHQWPATLVQPVGSPLSLECTVEGTSNPNLYWYRQAAGRGLQLLFYSVGIGQISSEVPQNLSASRPQDRQFILSSKKLLLSDSGFYLCAWSVLGLGGEKLFFGSGTQLSVL.

The chain uses TRBV27 and TRBJ2-3; possibly TRBD1 for D (5 bases). Trimming took 3 bases from V and 0 from J, leaving 13 bases between them. CDR3 size: 16 residues. From germline, CDR1 is MNHEY and CDR2 SMNVEV (reference sequence). The CDR3 loop reads CASSLSTASSTDTQYF. The CDR3 nucleotides read TGTGCCAGCAGTTTGTCGACAGCCTCTAGCACAGATACGCAGTATTTT.

This chain links TRBV18 with TRBJ1-3; D not certain. The CDR3 runs 16 residues. The V end was cut by 0 bases, the J end by 5 bases, with 14 bases between. Germline V gene data show CDR1 as KGHSH and CDR2 as LQKENI. The CDR3 DNA follows: TGTGCCAGCTCACCACCGAGGCAGATTTCTCGAAACACCATATATTTT. Translating it yields CASSPPRQISRNTIYF.

This chain joins TRBV19 and TRBJ1-1; TRBD1 is a possible D gene (5 bases). The germline V and J ends were trimmed by 7 bases and 0 bases, with 12 bases remaining between them. Germline lookup yields CDR1 LNHDA and CDR2 SQIVND (reference sequence). The CDR3 consists of 14 residues. CDR3 protein: CASNSKGLNTEAFF. In DNA, the CDR3 is TGTGCCAGTAATTCGAAGGGACTGAACACTGAAGCTTTCTTT.

The chain uses TRBV6-5 and TRBJ1-1; no reliable D call. Trimming took 0 bases from V and 5 from J, leaving 13 bases between them. Per germline, CDR1 MNHEY and CDR2 SVGAGI. This CDR3 comprises 15 residues. The CDR3 region is CASSYSVFGETEAFF. CDR3 nucleotide sequence: TGTGCCAGCAGTTACTCTGTCTTTGGAGAAACTGAAGCTTTCTTT.

This clone came up once. The genes are TRBV11-2 and TRBJ2-7, with D perhaps TRBD1 or TRBD2 (5 bases each). The length of the CDR3 is 13 residues. The V end was cut by 3 bases, the J end by 5 bases, with 11 bases between. The V gene's germline CDR1 is SGHAT and CDR2 FQNNGV. CDR3 region: CASSFGGRNEQYF. The CDR3 bases are TGTGCCAGCAGCTTTGGGGGAAGAAACGAGCAGTACTTC.

The chain links TRBV6-6 to TRBJ1-2, with 7 bases identical to TRBD1. Germline loops: CDR1 MNHNY, CDR2 SVGAGI (reference sequence). The trim removed 7 bases at V and 5 bases at J, leaving 10 bases unmatched. The CDR3 extends over 14 amino acids. CDR3 nucleotides: TGTGCCAGCACCCCCACCCCAGGGGGTTATGGCTACACCTTC. It is translated as CASTPTPGGYGYTF.

This chain joins TRBV19 and TRBJ1-1, with TRBD1 matching 7 bases. This CDR3 comprises 14 residues. J lost 1 base, V lost 5 bases, and 4 bases had no gene match. Germline V gene data show CDR1 as LNHDA and CDR2 as SQIVND (reference sequence). This CDR3 reads CASSPNRGNTEAFF. DNA for the CDR3: TGTGCCAGTAGTCCCAACAGGGGGAACACTGAAGCTTTCTTT.

The chain joins TRBV6-5 to TRBJ2-1; TRBD2 aligns across 12 bases. Germline values: CDR1 MNHEY, CDR2 SVGAGI. The V segment lost 4 bases and the J segment 5 bases; nucleotides outside the gene matches: 3. This CDR3 comprises 15 residues. The CDR3 here is CASSSWTSGNNEQFF. The CDR3 coding sequence is TGTGCCAGCAGTTCCTGGACTAGCGGGAACAATGAGCAGTTCTTC.

The CDR3 sequence is CASSVEPGGAGGTQYF. The CDR3 DNA reads as TGTGCCAGCAGCGTAGAACCCGGGGGAGCGGGGGGTACGCAGTATTTT. This chain links TRBV9 with TRBJ2-3; 9 bases align to TRBD2. Germline CDR1 SGDLS, CDR2 YYNGEE. This CDR3 has 16 amino acids. With V trimmed by 0 bases and J by 8 bases, 10 bases remained unmatched.

The chain recombines TRBV4-2 with TRBJ2-1, with 9 bases lining up with TRBD2. V lost 0 bases to trimming and J lost 9 bases; unmatched junction nucleotides: 12. CDR3 length equals 17 residues. Germline loops: CDR1 LGHNA, CDR2 YNFKEQ. CDR3: CASSQEPSGAFGGEQFF. The CDR3 DNA reads as TGTGCCAGCAGCCAAGAGCCTAGCGGGGCGTTTGGGGGTGAGCAGTTCTTC.

The gene calls are TRBV19 and TRBJ2-2; a weak D match, TRBD1 (7 bases). Trimming took 3 bases from V and 8 from J, leaving 25 bases between them. The CDR3 covers 18 residues. Germline CDR1 LNHDA, CDR2 SQIVND (reference sequence). CDR3 protein: CASSIPRGRIPVDGELFF. CDR3 bases: TGTGCCAGTAGTATCCCCAGGGGGAGGATACCCGTAGATGGGGAGCTGTTTTTT.

The chain links TRBV28 to TRBJ2-1, with D possibly being TRBD2 (7 bases). Trimming shortened V by 6 bases and J by 0 bases, and 12 bases separated the two germline ends. The germline V gene encodes CDR1 MDHEN and CDR2 SYDVKM. This CDR3 is 15 amino acids long. CDR3 sequence (DNA): TGTGCCAGCAGCCGGGGGGCCTTCTCCTACAATGAGCAGTTCTTC. Amino acids: CASSRGAFSYNEQFF.

V is TRBV2 and J is TRBJ2-5; TRBD1 agrees at 9 bases. Trimming removed 6 bases from V and 5 bases from J; junction bases left unmatched: 10. From germline, CDR1 is SNHLY and CDR2 FYNNEI. The CDR3 consists of 15 residues. This chain's CDR3 is CASRGGTGRFETQYF. CDR3 DNA sequence: TGTGCCAGCAGGGGCGGGACAGGGCGTTTCGAGACCCAGTACTTC.

This rearrangement joins TRBV7-7 to TRBJ2-5; 12 bases match TRBD2. Trimming removed 6 bases from V and 4 bases from J; junction bases left unmatched: 3. CDR1 SSHAT and CDR2 FNYEAQ come from the germline V gene (reference sequence). The CDR3 is made up of 14 amino acids. The CDR3 loop reads CASSRTSGAETQYF. DNA for the CDR3: TGTGCCAGCAGTCGGACTAGCGGGGCAGAGACCCAGTACTTC.

The chain links TRBV9 to TRBJ1-2, with D tentatively TRBD1 (6 bases). Trimming pared 0 bases from V and 8 bases from J, leaving 11 bases between. Germline values: CDR1 SGDLS, CDR2 YYNGEE. The CDR3 runs to 13 residues. CDR3 DNA sequence: TGTGCCAGCAGCGTAGATGCAGGGGACGGCTACACCTTC. Its protein is CASSVDAGDGYTF.

The CDR3 protein is CANYGLASTDTQYF. CDR3 sequence (DNA): TGTGCCAACTACGGACTAGCTAGCACAGATACGCAGTATTTT. This chain connects TRBV15 to TRBJ2-3, with 8 bases aligning to TRBD2. The length of the CDR3 is 14 residues. V lost 10 bases to trimming and J lost 0 bases; unmatched junction nucleotides: 6. Looked up from germline, CDR1 is LNHNV and CDR2 is YYDKDF (reference sequence).

The chain combines TRBV6-6 with TRBJ1-4, with D tentatively TRBD1 (6 bases). V dropped 5 bases and J dropped 8 bases, with 12 bases sitting between them. Per the germline V gene, CDR1 is MNHNY and CDR2 is SVGAGI (reference sequence). This CDR3 spans 13 amino acids. CDR3 in amino acids: CASSTGTEEKLFF. DNA of the CDR3: TGTGCCAGCAGTACAGGGACTGAGGAAAAACTGTTTTTT.

The genes are TRBV5-6 and TRBJ1-6, with D perhaps matching TRBD1 (6 bases). CDR1 SGHDT and CDR2 YYEEEE come from the germline V gene. V dropped 0 bases and J dropped 7 bases, with 17 bases sitting between them. The CDR3 spans 17 residues. CDR3 sequence (DNA): TGTGCCAGCAGCTTGGCGGGACATTCCTCCCGCAATTCACCCCTCCACTTT. As protein: CASSLAGHSSRNSPLHF. Full variable domain (outside the CDR3, taken from reference TRBV5-6 and TRBJ1-6): DAGVTQSPTHLIKTRGQQVTLRCSPKSGHDTVSWYQQALGQGPQFIFQYYEEEERQRGNFPDRFSGHQFPNYSSELNVNALLLGDSALYLCASSLAGHSSRNSPLHFGNGTRLTVT.

The chain combines TRBV5-1 with TRBJ2-4, with TRBD2 matching over 9 bases. The germline V gene has CDR1 SGHRS and CDR2 YFSETQ. V gave up 0 bases and J gave up 1 base; unmatched junction bases: 23. The CDR3 contains 23 residues. The CDR3, as DNA: TGCGCCAGCAGCTTGGCCTCGGGGGTCCCGCCTAGCGGGGAGAAGGGGGCCAAAAACATTCAGTACTTC. Translation: CASSLASGVPPSGEKGAKNIQYF. The full variable domain, in which reference TRBV5-1 and TRBJ2-4 provide the parts outside the CDR3, is KAGVTQTPRYLIKTRGQQVTLSCSPISGHRSVSWYQQTPGQGLQFLFEYFSETQRNKGNFPGRFSGRQFSNSRSEMNVSTLELGDSALYLCASSLASGVPPSGEKGAKNIQYFGAGTRLSVL.

V is TRBV5-8 and J is TRBJ2-1; possible D gene TRBD2, 5 bases. This CDR3 is built from 13 residues. The V gene's germline CDR1 is SGHTS and CDR2 YDEGEE. V gave up 2 bases and J gave up 3 bases, with 6 bases separating them. CDR3 bases: TGTGCCAGCAGCTTCGGGAACTACAATGAGCAGTTCTTC. This translates into CASSFGNYNEQFF. Complete variable domain (other parts from reference TRBV5-8 and TRBJ2-1): EAGVTQSPTHLIKTRGQQATLRCSPISGHTSVYWYQQALGLGLQFLLWYDEGEERNRGNFPPRFSGRQFPNYSSELNVNALELEDSALYLCASSFGNYNEQFFGPGTRLTVL.

The genes are TRBV2 and TRBJ1-2; D may be TRBD1 (5 bases). V was pared by 3 bases and J by 4 bases, with 9 bases between. Germline V lookup: CDR1 SNHLY, CDR2 FYNNEI. The CDR3 runs to 13 residues. In DNA, the CDR3 is TGTGCCAGCAGTGATGGGGGAGGCTATGGCTACACCTTC. This translates into CASSDGGGYGYTF.

The chain recombines TRBV28 with TRBJ1-1; 7 bases align to TRBD1. The germline gives CDR1 MDHEN, CDR2 SYDVKM. This CDR3 is built from 15 residues. J was trimmed by 1 base and V by 10 bases; bases with no gene match: 12. The CDR3 sequence: CATGEGAASNTEAFF. The CDR3 nucleotides are TGTGCCACCGGGGAGGGGGCGGCCTCGAACACTGAAGCTTTCTTT.

This rearrangement joins TRBV30 to TRBJ2-2, with TRBD2 as a possible D gene (5 bases). Germline V CDR1 and CDR2: GTSNPN, SVGIG (reference sequence). The CDR3 is made up of 14 amino acids. The germline V and J ends were trimmed by 8 bases and 0 bases, with 13 bases remaining between them. The CDR3 region is CARPRGTNTGELFF. The CDR3 DNA reads TGTGCCCGCCCCCGAGGGACGAACACCGGGGAGCTGTTTTTT. Based on the CDR3 plus reference TRBV30 and TRBJ2-2, the full variable domain is SQTIHQWPATLVQPVGSPLSLECTVEGTSNPNLYWYRQAAGRGLQLLFYSVGIGQISSEVPQNLSASRPQDRQFILSSKKLLLSDSGFYLCARPRGTNTGELFFGEGSRLTVL.

Regarding this clone: Different DNA sequences within this sample yield the same CDR3. V is TRBV7-9 and J is TRBJ1-5, with a weak D call TRBD1 (6 bases). CDR3 length: 17 amino acids. V shed 3 bases and J shed 6 bases, with 21 bases lying between them. Germline loops: CDR1 SEHNR, CDR2 FQNEAQ (reference sequence). CDR3 residues: CASSLAGERGIGQPQHF. CDR3 nucleotides: TGTGCCAGCAGCTTGGCGGGAGAGAGGGGGATAGGTCAGCCCCAGCATTTT.

The chain combines TRBV9 with TRBJ1-1; D possibly corresponds to TRBD1 (5 bases). Germline values: CDR1 SGDLS, CDR2 YYNGEE. CDR3 size: 16 residues. V shed 3 bases and J shed 3 bases, with 18 bases lying between them. CDR3 nucleotide sequence: TGTGCCAGCAGCGCCACGGGACTTGGGAGCCACACTGAAGCTTTCTTT. Translated: CASSATGLGSHTEAFF.

The chain carries TRBV30 and TRBJ2-1, with D maybe TRBD2 (5 bases). Germline V gene lookup returns CDR1 GTSNPN and CDR2 SVGIG (reference sequence). There are 13 residues in the CDR3. V shed 1 base and J shed 6 bases, with 10 bases lying between them. The CDR3 nucleotides read TGTGCCTGGAGTGCACTAGGACTCAATGAGCAGTTCTTC. Translating it yields CAWSALGLNEQFF.